The rows below give T cell receptor beta chains drawn from one sample of a study of T cells in Graves' hyperthyroidism and ophthalmopathy. One entry per CDR3 protein results from TCRdb running MiXCR on the multiplex PCR reads. The sample contains about 510,000 distinct CDR3 sequences, 46% of which appear only once. Sequenced: peripheral blood or thyroid tissue (not recorded which). The receptor source for this set is an adult woman with Graves' disease, either hyperthyroidism or ophthalmopathy (not recorded which). CDR3s include the opening cysteine and the closing phenylalanine or tryptophan. D genes are given only for firm matches. Where a row states a size, it is once, few, many or the class of an expanded clone; other rows omit it.

TRBJ2-7 | TRBV25-1 | few | TRBD1 | CASSEWTGDEQYF | TGTGCCAGCAGTGAATGGACAGGGGACGAGCAGTACTTC
TRBJ1-3 | TRBV4-2 | many | . | CASSQQQGSSGNTIYF | TGTGCCAGCAGCCAGCAACAGGGAAGCTCTGGAAACACCATATATTTT
TRBJ2-7 | TRBV20-1 | many | . | CSAASVSSYEQYF | TGCAGTGCTGCTAGCGTTAGCTCCTACGAGCAGTACTTC
TRBJ2-7 | TRBV29-1 | . | TRBD1 | CSVWGQAASYEQYF | TGCAGCGTTTGGGGACAGGCCGCATCCTACGAGCAGTACTTC
TRBJ2-7 | TRBV28 | . | TRBD2 | CASSTGTSGRALYEQYF | TGTGCCAGCAGCACCGGGACTAGCGGGAGGGCCCTCTACGAGCAGTACTTC
TRBJ1-5 | TRBV20-1 | many | . | CSAPGAFSNQPQHF | TGCAGTGCTCCAGGGGCCTTTAGCAATCAGCCCCAGCATTTT
TRBJ1-2 | TRBV7-3 | . | . | CASSTNRVTNGYTF | TGTGCCAGCAGCACCAACAGGGTTACTAATGGCTACACCTTC
TRBJ2-5 | TRBV7-9 | . | . | CASSLSPGGSNQPQYF | TGTGCCAGCAGCTTAAGTCCGGGGGGCAGCAATCAGCCCCAGTACTTC
TRBJ2-7 | TRBV20-1 | many | TRBD2 | CSARDGRGRSYEQYF | TGCAGTGCTAGAGATGGTCGCGGGAGATCTTACGAGCAGTACTTC
TRBJ2-5 | TRBV7-3 | . | . | CASSLTLVRGRETQYF | TGTGCCAGCAGCTTAACGCTGGTCAGGGGAAGGGAGACCCAGTACTTC
TRBJ2-5 | TRBV20-1 | many | . | CSAWDSFETQYF | TGCAGTGCATGGGACTCGTTTGAGACCCAGTACTTC
TRBJ1-2 | TRBV7-6 | . | . | CASGCERGYGYTF | TGTGCCAGCGGCTGTGAGCGAGGCTATGGCTACACCTTC
TRBJ1-1 | TRBV7-2 | . | TRBD1 | CASTRPGQGARTEAFF | TGTGCCAGCACCCGTCCGGGACAGGGGGCGCGTACTGAAGCTTTCTTT
TRBJ1-6 | TRBV9 | few | . | CASSLELGNSPLHF | TGTGCCAGCAGCCTGGAACTGGGTAATTCACCCCTCCACTTT
TRBJ1-3 | TRBV7-9 | . | . | CASSMTVGNTIYF | TGTGCCAGCAGCATGACAGTTGGAAACACCATATATTTT
TRBJ2-2 | TRBV5-1 | many | . | CASSAGTTGELFF | TGCGCCAGCAGCGCCGGGACGACCGGGGAGCTGTTTTTT
TRBJ2-2 | TRBV5-1 | . | . | CASSRGSGELFF | TGCGCCAGCAGCAGGGGGTCCGGGGAGCTGTTTTTT
TRBJ2-1 | TRBV7-9 | few | . | CASSLVQRDEQFF | TGTGCCAGCAGCTTAGTGCAGCGGGATGAGCAGTTCTTC
TRBJ1-1 | TRBV30 | . | . | CAWTARTNTEAFF | TGTGCCTGGACAGCCAGAACGAACACTGAAGCTTTCTTT
TRBJ2-5 | TRBV7-2 | . | . | CASSSEGGQETQYF | TGTGCCAGCAGCTCAGAGGGGGGCCAAGAGACCCAGTACTTC
TRBJ2-7 | TRBV20-1 | . | . | CSARVMGTASYEQYF | TGCAGTGCGAGAGTGATGGGGACGGCATCCTACGAGCAGTACTTC
TRBJ2-7 | TRBV15 | few | . | CATSSSRGVSTSYEQYF | TGTGCCACCAGCAGTTCCCGCGGGGTCTCGACAAGCTACGAGCAGTACTTC
TRBJ2-3 | TRBV10-3 | . | TRBD2 | CASSEVAGVTDTQYF | TGTGCCAGCAGTGAGGTAGCGGGAGTCACAGATACGCAGTATTTT
TRBJ1-1 | TRBV6-2/TRBV6-3 | many | . | CASSKKHENTEAFF | TGTGCCAGCAGTAAAAAACACGAGAACACTGAAGCTTTCTTT
TRBJ1-2 | TRBV18 | . | . | CASPQDTNYGYTF | TGTGCCAGCCCACAGGACACAAACTATGGCTACACCTTC
TRBJ1-6 | TRBV7-9 | . | . | CASVGRLESPLHF | TGTGCCAGCGTGGGACGACTGGAGTCACCCCTCCACTTT
TRBJ1-1 | TRBV7-9 | many | . | CASSSGAVEAFF | TGTGCCAGCAGCTCCGGGGCAGTTGAAGCTTTCTTT
TRBJ2-7 | TRBV6-5 | . | TRBD2 | CASSYELAGAYEQYF | TGTGCCAGCAGTTACGAACTAGCGGGGGCCTACGAGCAGTACTTC
TRBJ2-2 | TRBV19 | . | . | CASATRGWELFF | TGTGCCAGCGCAACTCGGGGGTGGGAGCTGTTTTTT
TRBJ2-7 | TRBV20-1 | few | TRBD2 | CSATLGGSGSYEQYF | TGCAGTGCCACCCTGGGGGGTAGCGGGAGCTATGAGCAGTACTTC
TRBJ1-4 | TRBV5-8 | many | TRBD1 | CASSLDRNNEKLFF | TGTGCCAGCAGCCTGGACAGGAATAATGAAAAACTGTTTTTT
TRBJ1-2 | TRBV11-3 | many | TRBD1 | CASSLGQGLSRYGYTF | TGTGCCAGCAGCTTAGGACAGGGCCTGTCTCGATATGGCTACACCTTC
TRBJ2-7 | TRBV2 | . | TRBD2 | CASRGTSGGEQYF | TGTGCCAGCAGGGGGACTAGCGGGGGAGAGCAGTACTTC
TRBJ1-2 | TRBV20-1 | many | TRBD1 | CSGQGAGYGYTF | TGCAGTGGACAGGGGGCAGGCTATGGCTACACCTTC
TRBJ2-7 | TRBV7-8 | . | . | CASSRGPDYEQYF | TGTGCCAGCAGCAGAGGACCGGACTACGAGCAGTACTTC
TRBJ2-6 | TRBV2 | . | TRBD1 | CASSIGTVGANVLTF | TGTGCCAGCAGTATTGGGACAGTTGGGGCCAACGTCCTGACTTTC
TRBJ1-3 | TRBV20-1 | many | . | CSARRSEGAGNTIYF | TGCAGTGCTAGGAGGTCCGAGGGAGCTGGAAACACCATATATTTT
TRBJ2-7 | TRBV3-1 | . | TRBD2 | CASSQDSRTRFSYEQYF | TGTGCCAGCAGCCAAGATTCCAGGACTAGGTTTTCCTACGAGCAGTACTTC
TRBJ1-5 | TRBV20-1 | many | TRBD1 | CSARPPGGFNQPQHF | TGCAGTGCTAGACCCCCAGGGGGCTTCAATCAGCCCCAGCATTTT
TRBJ2-1 | TRBV29-1 | few | TRBD1 | CSAEGQGGYNEQFF | TGCAGCGCCGAGGGACAGGGTGGCTACAATGAGCAGTTCTTC
TRBJ2-5 | TRBV14 | few | TRBD2 | CASTENEVLAGYQETQYF | TGTGCCAGCACCGAGAATGAGGTCCTAGCGGGTTACCAAGAGACCCAGTACTTC
TRBJ2-1 | TRBV5-1 | . | . | CASGAASSYNEQFF | TGCGCCAGCGGGGCGGCGAGCTCCTACAATGAGCAGTTCTTC
TRBJ1-2 | TRBV5-1 | . | TRBD1 | CASSPGDRELYGYTF | TGCGCCAGCAGCCCCGGGGACAGGGAGTTATATGGCTACACCTTC
TRBJ1-1 | TRBV10-3 | . | . | CAISEGYSNTEAFF | TGTGCCATCAGTGAGGGATATTCAAACACTGAAGCTTTCTTT
TRBJ2-5 | TRBV20-1 | . | . | CSARGGAQYF | TGCAGTGCTAGAGGGGGGGCCCAGTACTTC
TRBJ1-2 | TRBV4-1 | many | . | CASSQGGLALYGYTF | TGCGCCAGCAGCCAAGGAGGCCTCGCCCTCTATGGCTACACCTTC
TRBJ1-6 | TRBV7-2 | many | TRBD1 | CASSLSGTGSSPLHF | TGTGCCAGCAGCTTATCTGGGACAGGGAGTTCACCCCTCCACTTT
TRBJ1-4 | TRBV10-3 | many | TRBD1 | CAISDRGLEKLFF | TGTGCCATCTCGGACAGGGGCCTTGAAAAACTGTTTTTT
TRBJ1-5 | TRBV30 | few | TRBD1 | CAWRATGGYQPQHF | TGTGCCTGGAGAGCTACAGGGGGATATCAGCCCCAGCATTTT
TRBJ1-6 | TRBV10-3 | . | . | CAISEREGTDRSPLHF | TGTGCCATCAGTGAAAGAGAGGGGACGGATCGTTCACCCCTCCACTTT